The 11 T cell receptor beta chains given below trace back to one sample, sequenced in a study of OX40 agonist ivuxolimab in advanced cancers. TCRdb's table, derived via immunoSEQ multiplex PCR, lists solely in-frame clones and lacks some. The sample contains more than 65,000 clones, 88% of which appear only once. The sample consisted of CD4+ or CD8+ T cells sorted from blood, taken in a trial of the OX40 agonist ivuxolimab. All receptors come from an adult with an advanced solid tumor such as melanoma, head and neck, liver or kidney cancer.

This sequence joins TRBV28 and TRBJ2-2; TRBD1 matches at 9 bases. CDR1 and CDR2 (germline): MDHEN, SYDVKM. The CDR3 is 14 amino acids. V trimming: 2 bases; J trimming: 6 bases; junction bases outside the gene matches: 1. CDR3: CASSLGQGPGELFF. The CDR3 region has the DNA TGTGCCAGCAGTTTAGGACAGGGGCCCGGGGAGCTGTTTTTT.

The sample holds a few counts of this clone. The DNA for the CDR3 is TGTGCCAGCAGCCGTACAGGGCTGAATTATAATTCACCCCTCCACTTT. Its protein product is CASSRTGLNYNSPLHF. This chain uses TRBV7-2 with TRBJ1-6, with D possibly TRBD1 on 6 matching bases. Germline CDR1 reads SGHTA; CDR2 reads FQGNSA. This CDR3 has 16 residues. Trimming took off 5 bases at V and 4 bases at J, with 15 bases between the two ends.

The chain joins TRBV6-5 to TRBJ2-5, with 7 positions matching TRBD1. The J segment lost 4 bases and the V segment lost 3 bases, leaving 11 bases of the junction unmatched. The CDR3 loop spans 16 amino acids. Germline CDR1 and CDR2: MNHEY and SVGAGI. CDR3 in amino acids: CASSYTWDSLGETQYF. CDR3 DNA: TGTGCCAGCAGTTATACTTGGGACAGTTTGGGAGAGACCCAGTACTTC.

This sequence joins TRBV4-2 and TRBJ2-5; D might be TRBD2 (6 bases). The CDR3 extends over 14 amino acids. V dropped 0 bases and J dropped 5 bases, with 10 bases sitting between them. The germline V gene has CDR1 LGHNA and CDR2 YNFKEQ. CDR3 protein: CASSQERGWETQYF. CDR3 nucleotides: TGTGCCAGCAGCCAAGAGCGGGGCTGGGAGACCCAGTACTTC.

The chain links TRBV29-1 to TRBJ2-1; unclear D gene. The V and J ends lost 6 bases and 3 bases respectively, with 9 bases between them. Germline V gene lookup returns CDR1 SQVTM and CDR2 ANQGSEA. The CDR3 spans 12 residues. The chain's CDR3 is CSVDGNYNEQFF. Written as DNA, the CDR3 is TGCAGCGTCGACGGAAACTACAATGAGCAGTTCTTC.

The V call is TRBV6-5, the J call TRBJ2-1; D not certain. The ends were cut back, 6 bases at V and 4 bases at J, with 13 bases in the middle. CDR1 MNHEY and CDR2 SVGAGI come from the germline V gene. The CDR3 contains 14 residues. CDR3 amino acids: CASSTPDGYNEQFF. CDR3 coding DNA: TGTGCCAGCAGCACACCGGACGGGTACAATGAGCAGTTCTTC.

The gene calls are TRBV5-1 and TRBJ2-7; no definite D call. CDR1 SGHRS and CDR2 YFSETQ come from the germline V gene. The CDR3 consists of 14 residues. Trimming removed 3 bases from V and 7 bases from J, with 17 bases in between. The CDR3 DNA is TGCGCCAGCAGCTCTCCACTGACCCCGGCGGAGCAGTACTTC. It translates to CASSSPLTPAEQYF. The full variable domain, rest sourced from reference TRBV5-1 and TRBJ2-7, is KAGVTQTPRYLIKTRGQQVTLSCSPISGHRSVSWYQQTPGQGLQFLFEYFSETQRNKGNFPGRFSGRQFSNSRSEMNVSTLELGDSALYLCASSSPLTPAEQYFGPGTRLTVT.

This clone was counted a single time. The V gene is TRBV5-5, the J gene TRBJ2-7; D is undetermined. The CDR3 totals 15 residues. Germline-derived CDR1 and CDR2 are SGHKS and YYEKEE (reference sequence). Trimming removed 2 bases from V and 3 bases from J, with 15 bases in between. The DNA for the CDR3 is TGTGCCAGCAGCTTTCTCGTGCTTGCGGACTACGAGCAGTACTTC. Its translation is CASSFLVLADYEQYF.

The rearrangement links TRBV11-2 to TRBJ2-5; no reliable D call. V lost 2 bases, J lost 1 base, and 8 bases lay in between. The germline V gene encodes CDR1 SGHAT and CDR2 FQNNGV. This CDR3 has 14 residues. The CDR3 DNA is TGTGCCAGCAGCTTAAATCTGGTCCAAGAGACCCAGTACTTC. It specifies CASSLNLVQETQYF.

Here the CDR3 reads CASRLVFQGALANYGYTF. The DNA of the CDR3 is TGTGCAAGTCGCTTAGTTTTCCAGGGGGCCTTGGCTAACTATGGCTACACCTTC. The genes are TRBV12-2 and TRBJ1-2; the table calls TRBD1, which could not be checked here. TRBV12-2 has pseudogene status. This CDR3 is built from 18 residues.

The J gene is TRBJ2-7, the V gene TRBV4-1; the match to TRBD2 covers 11 bases. CDR3 length equals 15 residues. The ends lost 3 bases at V and 2 bases at J; junction bases unmatched: 3. The V gene's germline CDR1 is MGHRA and CDR2 YSYEKL. In nucleotides, the CDR3 is TGCGCCAGCAGCCAGACTAGCGGGGTAACCTACGAGCAGTACTTC. Amino acids: CASSQTSGVTYEQYF.